The 31 T cell receptor beta chains below were found in one sample sequenced in a study of blood T cells in healthy people across ages. Alongside a J-beta primer mix, a sample-barcoded 5' primer served in a second PCR lasting roughly 7 to 11 cycles. TCRdb called the 5' RACE reads again in MiXCR, with one record for every CDR3 protein. The profile shows about 1.4 million distinct CDR3 sequences, approximately 59% of them singletons. Sequenced: blood. Receptors originate from a man between 18 and 35 years old in good health.

This chain uses TRBV7-9 with TRBJ1-2; D uncertain. Germline V gives CDR1 SEHNR, CDR2 FQNEAQ (reference sequence). CDR3 length: 13 residues. Trimming stripped 5 bases from V and 3 bases from J, with 10 bases between. The CDR3: CASSALTYYGYTF. The DNA for the CDR3 is TGTGCCAGCAGCGCCTTGACGTACTATGGCTACACCTTC.

This chain connects TRBV4-1 to TRBJ2-6; TRBD2 aligns across 7 bases. V dropped 4 bases and J dropped 7; count of bases not matched to a gene: 10. Germline V lookup: CDR1 MGHRA, CDR2 YSYEKL. This CDR3 comprises 16 residues. CDR3 coding DNA: TGCGCCAGCAGCCTTCGCCGGCTAGCGGATGCCAACGTCCTGACTTTC. This gives the protein CASSLRRLADANVLTF.

This clonotype was seen a handful of times. This chain connects TRBV20-1 to TRBJ2-1; 8 nucleotides agree with TRBD2. The germline CDR1 and CDR2 sequences are DFQATT and SNEGSKA (reference sequence). Germline trimming cut 2 bases from V and 4 bases from J; bases unmatched to any gene: 10. This CDR3 spans 16 amino acids. The CDR3 coding sequence is TGCAGTGCTAGACCCACGAGCGGGAGAGTGTACAATGAGCAGTTCTTC. It specifies CSARPTSGRVYNEQFF.

The chain employs TRBV4-3 and TRBJ2-1; maybe TRBD1 (5 bases). The V gene's germline CDR1 is LGHNA and CDR2 YSLEER. This CDR3 is built from 14 residues. The V gene lost 1 base and the J gene lost 7 bases, with 11 bases spanning the gap. CDR3 loop: CASSQGHRKNEQFF. CDR3 sequence (DNA): TGCGCCAGCAGCCAAGGACACAGGAAGAATGAGCAGTTCTTC.

The V and J genes are TRBV5-1 and TRBJ2-7; no clear D. Per germline, CDR1 SGHRS and CDR2 YFSETQ. Deletions cut 4 bases from V and 2 bases from J, with 19 bases between. The CDR3 runs 16 residues. The CDR3, as DNA: TGCGCCAGCAGCCCCTCAGGCGGCTCCAGAACCTACGAGCAGTACTTC. Amino acids: CASSPSGGSRTYEQYF.

The chain combines TRBV14 with TRBJ2-2, with D unresolved. The V and J ends lost 2 bases and 2 bases respectively, with 12 bases between them. Germline values: CDR1 SGHDN, CDR2 FVKESK. The CDR3 loop spans 16 amino acids. CDR3 in amino acids: CASSQTYLFNTGELFF. As DNA, the CDR3 is TGTGCCAGCAGCCAAACTTATCTGTTCAACACCGGGGAGCTGTTTTTT.

The sample holds a few counts of this clonotype. This sequence joins TRBV29-1 and TRBJ2-5; TRBD1 matches at 9 bases. The J call may be incorrect, as the DNA end agrees better with TRBJ2-7. Germline V gene sequence: CDR1 SQVTM, CDR2 ANQGSEA. The CDR3 length is 13 residues. CDR3 region: CSVTRQGVGEQYF. DNA of the CDR3: TGCAGCGTGACGAGACAGGGGGTAGGCGAGCAGTACTTC.

The chain carries TRBV5-1 and TRBJ2-3; 8 bases fit TRBD1. The CDR3 consists of 15 residues. Germline V lookup: CDR1 SGHRS, CDR2 YFSETQ. The trim removed 0 bases at V and 7 bases at J, leaving 7 bases unmatched. The DNA of the CDR3 is TGCGCCAGCAGCTTGGGGGGACAGGTCGGGAATACGCAGTATTTT. Its translation: CASSLGGQVGNTQYF.

CDR3 sequence reads: CASKRSGGETQYF. The CDR3 region has the DNA TGTGCCAGCAAACGTAGCGGAGGGGAGACCCAGTACTTC. This chain links TRBV12-3 or TRBV12-4 with TRBJ2-7, with TRBD2 as a possible D gene (6 bases). The J call may be incorrect, as the DNA end agrees better with TRBJ2-5. The CDR3 totals 13 residues.

This clonotype showed up just once. The chain joins TRBV28 to TRBJ1-1; D is unclear. The germline CDR1 and CDR2 sequences are MDHEN and SYDVKM. V gave up 6 bases and J gave up 0 bases, with 5 bases separating them. CDR3 size: 12 residues. CDR3 sequence reads: CASRNLNTEAFF. The DNA for the CDR3 is TGTGCCAGCAGAAACCTGAACACTGAAGCTTTCTTT.

This chain links TRBV6-1 with TRBJ1-4, with a possible D match to TRBD1 (6 bases). Deletions cut 1 base from V and 7 bases from J, with 13 bases between. Germline CDR1 and CDR2: MNHNS and SASEGT. CDR3 length equals 15 residues. The CDR3 DNA reads TGTGCCAGCAGTGAAGATCCAGGGGAAAGTGAAAAACTGTTTTTT. Protein: CASSEDPGESEKLFF.

As to this clonotype: An end of the junction differs from the germline gene, which may be a read error. The chain couples TRBV29-1 to TRBJ1-3, with 8 nucleotides matching TRBD1. Germline V CDR1 and CDR2: SQVTM, ANQGSEA. The CDR3 is 17 residues long. The DNA of the CDR3 is TGCAGCGGGATCGGGGGGACAGGTTCTACCTCTGGGAACACCATATATTTT. This sequence encodes CSGIGGTGSTSGNTIYF.

This chain connects TRBV15 to TRBJ2-3; D not certain. The CDR3 loop spans 13 amino acids. CDR1 is LNHNV and CDR2 is YYDKDF in the germline V gene (reference sequence). With 4 bases removed from V and 7 bases from J, the gap between germline ends came to 12 bases. The CDR3 DNA reads as TGTGCCACCAGCAAGCGCACCACGTATACGCAGTATTTT. Its protein product is CATSKRTTYTQYF.

The chain joins TRBV4-1 to TRBJ2-7, with 11 bases fitting TRBD2. The J segment lost 2 bases and the V segment lost 0 bases, leaving 6 bases of the junction unmatched. Germline V gives CDR1 MGHRA, CDR2 YSYEKL. The CDR3 has 17 residues. This CDR3 is CASSQDGLAGNPYEQYF. As DNA, the CDR3 is TGCGCCAGCAGCCAAGATGGACTAGCGGGCAATCCCTACGAGCAGTACTTC.

The V call is TRBV5-1, the J call TRBJ2-1; 7 bases agree with TRBD1. The length of the CDR3 is 14 residues. The germline CDR1 and CDR2 sequences are SGHRS and YFSETQ. The trim removed 6 bases at V and 3 bases at J, leaving 6 bases unmatched. CDR3 region: CASNLGQLYNEQFF. In DNA form, the CDR3 reads TGCGCCAGCAACCTGGGACAGCTCTACAATGAGCAGTTCTTC.

The rearrangement uses TRBV29-1 and TRBJ1-2; no firm D call. V was pared by 4 bases and J by 8 bases, with 20 bases between. Germline CDR1 reads SQVTM; CDR2 reads ANQGSEA. The CDR3 spans 14 residues. Written as DNA, the CDR3 is TGCAGCGTTGTTGACGCCGGGAGCCCGCTCGGCTACACCTTC. Protein: CSVVDAGSPLGYTF.

The chain is built from TRBV20-1 and TRBJ1-5; tentatively, D is TRBD1 (6 bases). CDR1 and CDR2 (germline): DFQATT, SNEGSKA (reference sequence). V lost 5 bases and J lost 4, with 18 bases in between. The CDR3 loop spans 15 amino acids. The CDR3 here is CSAFHPGEGNQPQHF. The DNA of the CDR3 is TGCAGTGCTTTCCATCCAGGGGAGGGGAATCAGCCCCAGCATTTT.

The chain couples TRBV12-3 or TRBV12-4 to TRBJ2-3; 7 bases map to TRBD2. V shed 2 bases, J shed 4 bases, and the junction held 9 bases outside the gene matches. The CDR3 has 16 residues. In nucleotides, the CDR3 is TGTGCCAGCAGTTTAAGCAGGCTAGCGGACGCAGATACGCAGTATTTT. As protein: CASSLSRLADADTQYF.

The gene calls are TRBV9 and TRBJ1-2, with D tentatively TRBD1 (5 bases). Trimming removed 4 bases at V and 3 bases at J, with 10 bases between. CDR3 length: 13 residues. Looked up from germline, CDR1 is SGDLS and CDR2 is YYNGEE. Here the CDR3 DNA reads TGTGCCAGCAGCAAGACAGTGGACTATGGCTACACCTTC. Translated, it gives CASSKTVDYGYTF. The entire variable domain, with the rest obtained from reference TRBV9 and TRBJ1-2, is as follows: DSGVTQTPKHLITATGQRVTLRCSPRSGDLSVYWYQQSLDQGLQFLIQYYNGEERAKGNILERFSAQQFPDLHSELNLSSLELGDSALYFCASSKTVDYGYTFGSGTRLTVV.

The V call is TRBV5-1, the J call TRBJ1-2, with D maybe TRBD1 (6 bases). V dropped 5 bases and J dropped 3 bases, with 14 bases sitting between them. The CDR3 loop spans 14 amino acids. Germline-derived CDR1 and CDR2 are SGHRS and YFSETQ. The CDR3 bases are TGCGCCAGCAGACAGCCGGGGGGCGACTATGGCTACACCTTC. Protein product: CASRQPGGDYGYTF.

This clonotype was detected a few times. V is TRBV4-2 and J is TRBJ2-3; TRBD2 might be the D (6 bases). The CDR3 runs 19 residues. CDR1 and CDR2 from the germline V gene are LGHNA and YNFKEQ. With 1 base removed from V and 4 bases from J, the gap between germline ends came to 24 bases. This chain's CDR3 is CASSQAYGRLGLVADTQYF. DNA of the CDR3: TGTGCCAGCAGCCAAGCCTACGGGCGGTTGGGACTCGTTGCAGATACGCAGTATTTT.

This chain links TRBV15 with TRBJ1-1; D unclear. The CDR3 is 14 residues long. Trimming pared 0 bases from V and 5 bases from J, leaving 10 bases between. Germline loops: CDR1 LNHNV, CDR2 YYDKDF (reference sequence). The CDR3 here is CATSRDNTATEAFF. Written as DNA, the CDR3 is TGTGCCACCAGCAGAGATAATACAGCGACTGAAGCTTTCTTT.

This chain joins TRBV4-1 and TRBJ2-4; TRBD2 aligns across 10 bases. The J call may be incorrect, as the DNA end agrees better with TRBJ2-7. This CDR3 spans 16 amino acids. Germline CDR1 is MGHRA and CDR2 is YSYEKL. CDR3 sequence reads: CASSQEASGRQYEQYF. CDR3 DNA sequence: TGCGCCAGCAGCCAAGAAGCTAGCGGGAGACAATACGAGCAGTACTTC.

V usage is TRBV4-1 and J usage is TRBJ2-1; D not certain. This CDR3 comprises 15 residues. CDR1 and CDR2 (germline): MGHRA, YSYEKL. With 1 base removed from V and 4 bases from J, the gap between germline ends came to 11 bases. The CDR3 spells CASSQVGLTYNEQFF. The CDR3 region has the DNA TGCGCCAGCAGCCAAGTGGGCTTGACGTACAATGAGCAGTTCTTC.

The chain is built from TRBV28 and TRBJ1-1, with 10 bases that match TRBD1. This CDR3 contains 15 residues. Germline assignment: CDR1 MDHEN and CDR2 SYDVKM. J was trimmed by 2 bases and V by 5 bases; bases with no gene match: 5. The CDR3 is CASSGGDRGNTEAFF. CDR3 DNA: TGTGCCAGCAGTGGGGGGGACAGGGGAAACACTGAAGCTTTCTTT.

The chain has TRBV29-1 and TRBJ2-1; TRBD2 matches 10 bases. From germline, CDR1 is SQVTM and CDR2 ANQGSEA. The CDR3 has 12 amino acids. The ends lost 3 bases at V and 9 bases at J; junction bases unmatched: 2. Here the CDR3 reads CSVDLAGVEQFF. The DNA of the CDR3 is TGCAGCGTTGATCTAGCGGGGGTTGAGCAGTTCTTC.

This clonotype was recorded a few times. This chain connects TRBV10-3 to TRBJ1-2; D ambiguous. With 3 bases removed from V and 1 base from J, the gap between germline ends came to 15 bases. CDR1 and CDR2 (germline): ENHRY, SYGVKD. This CDR3 comprises 16 residues. In nucleotides, the CDR3 is TGTGCCATCAGTGAAGAGGACCGACTCTTTAACTATGGCTACACCTTC. This gives the protein CAISEEDRLFNYGYTF.

The V and J genes are TRBV27 and TRBJ1-2, with 11 bases identical to TRBD1. V was pared by 5 bases and J by 6 bases, with 11 bases of the junction left unmatched. CDR1 and CDR2 from the germline V gene are MNHEY and SMNVEV (reference sequence). This CDR3 spans 16 amino acids. The CDR3 DNA is TGTGCCAGCAGTGAATTACCGGGACAGGGGGATGATGGCTACACCTTC. Its protein is CASSELPGQGDDGYTF.

This chain links TRBV27 with TRBJ1-2, with D possibly matching TRBD1 (6 bases). Per germline, CDR1 MNHEY and CDR2 SMNVEV (reference sequence). V lost 6 bases, J lost 6 bases, and 14 bases lay in between. The CDR3 spans 13 residues. For the CDR3, the DNA is TGTGCCAGCAGCACAGGGTACGTGGATGGCTACACCTTC. Protein product: CASSTGYVDGYTF.

Only one count was recorded for this clonotype. J is TRBJ2-5 and V is TRBV27; D call uncertain. The DNA end is a closer match to TRBJ2-7, so the J assignment may be wrong. CDR3 length: 15 amino acids. Germline-derived CDR1 and CDR2 are MNHEY and SMNVEV (reference sequence). Written as DNA, the CDR3 is TGTGCCAGCCAGTTTCAACGCGGAGTGAACTACGAGCAGTACTTC. Its translation is CASQFQRGVNYEQYF.

J is TRBJ1-2 and V is TRBV29-1, with unresolved D. CDR3 length: 12 amino acids. Trimming removed 4 bases at V and 3 bases at J, with 9 bases between. Germline V gene data show CDR1 as SQVTM and CDR2 as ANQGSEA. The CDR3 coding sequence is TGCAGCGTTGCTACCCAGTACTATGGCTACACCTTC. Protein product: CSVATQYYGYTF.